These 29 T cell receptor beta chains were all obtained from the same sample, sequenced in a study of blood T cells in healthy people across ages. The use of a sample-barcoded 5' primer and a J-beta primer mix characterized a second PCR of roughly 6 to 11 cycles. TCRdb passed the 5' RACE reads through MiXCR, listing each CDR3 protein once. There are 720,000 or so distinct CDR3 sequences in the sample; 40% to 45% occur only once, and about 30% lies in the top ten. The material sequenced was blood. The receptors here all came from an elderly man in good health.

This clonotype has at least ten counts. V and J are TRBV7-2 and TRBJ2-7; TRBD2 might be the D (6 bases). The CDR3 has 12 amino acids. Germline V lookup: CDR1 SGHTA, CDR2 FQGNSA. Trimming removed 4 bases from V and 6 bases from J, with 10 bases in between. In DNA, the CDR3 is TGTGCCAGCAGCTCGGCGGGAATCGAGCAGTACTTC. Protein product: CASSSAGIEQYF.

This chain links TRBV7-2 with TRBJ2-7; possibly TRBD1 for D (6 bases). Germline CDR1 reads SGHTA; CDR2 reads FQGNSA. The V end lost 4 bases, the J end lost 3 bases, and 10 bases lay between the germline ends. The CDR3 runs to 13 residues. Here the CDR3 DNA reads TGTGCCAGCAGCTCACAGGGCCACTACGAGCAGTACTTC. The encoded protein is CASSSQGHYEQYF.

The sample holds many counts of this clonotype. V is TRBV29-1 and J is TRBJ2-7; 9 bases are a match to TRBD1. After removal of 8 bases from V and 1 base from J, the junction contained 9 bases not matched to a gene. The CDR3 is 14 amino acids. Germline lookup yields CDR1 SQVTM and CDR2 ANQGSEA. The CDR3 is CSTRTGGSSYEQYF. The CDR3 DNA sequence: TGCAGCACGCGAACAGGGGGCAGTTCCTACGAGCAGTACTTC.

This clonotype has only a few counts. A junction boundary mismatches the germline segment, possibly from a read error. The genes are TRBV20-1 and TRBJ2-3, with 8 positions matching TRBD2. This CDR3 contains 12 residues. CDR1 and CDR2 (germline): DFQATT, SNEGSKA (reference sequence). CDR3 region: CSARDRGGTQYF. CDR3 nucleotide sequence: TGCAGTGCTCGAGACCGGGGGGGAACGCAGTATTTT.

CDR3 sequence: CASSGGQNTEAFF. CDR3 nucleotide sequence: TGTGCCAGCTCTGGGGGACAGAACACTGAAGCTTTCTTT. V gene TRBV18 combines with J gene TRBJ1-1; tentative D call: TRBD1 (6 bases). Germline CDR1 KGHSH, CDR2 LQKENI. Deletions cut 6 bases from V and 1 base from J, with 9 bases between. The CDR3 consists of 13 residues.

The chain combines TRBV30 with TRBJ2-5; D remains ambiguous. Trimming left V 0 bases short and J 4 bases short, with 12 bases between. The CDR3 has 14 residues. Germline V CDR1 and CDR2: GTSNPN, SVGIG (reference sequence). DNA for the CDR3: TGTGCCTGGAGTGTATTTCGGCTTTCAGAGACCCAGTACTTC. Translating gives CAWSVFRLSETQYF.

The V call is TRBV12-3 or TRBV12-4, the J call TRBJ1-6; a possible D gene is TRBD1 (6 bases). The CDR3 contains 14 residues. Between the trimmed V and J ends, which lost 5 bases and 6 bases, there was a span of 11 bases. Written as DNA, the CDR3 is TGTGCCAGCAGTCCGAACAGGGCTAATTCACCCCTCCACTTT. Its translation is CASSPNRANSPLHF.

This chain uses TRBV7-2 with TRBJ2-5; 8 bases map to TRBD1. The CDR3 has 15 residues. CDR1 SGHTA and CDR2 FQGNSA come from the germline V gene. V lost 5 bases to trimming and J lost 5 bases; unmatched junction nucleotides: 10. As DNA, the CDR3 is TGTGCCAGCAGCCCAAACAGGGGGTTAGCGGAGACCCAGTACTTC. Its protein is CASSPNRGLAETQYF.

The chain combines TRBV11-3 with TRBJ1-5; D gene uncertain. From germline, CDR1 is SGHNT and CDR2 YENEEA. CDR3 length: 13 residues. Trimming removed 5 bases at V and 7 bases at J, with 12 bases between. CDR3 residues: CASSPNIEQPQHF. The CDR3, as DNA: TGTGCCAGCAGCCCCAACATCGAGCAGCCCCAGCATTTT.

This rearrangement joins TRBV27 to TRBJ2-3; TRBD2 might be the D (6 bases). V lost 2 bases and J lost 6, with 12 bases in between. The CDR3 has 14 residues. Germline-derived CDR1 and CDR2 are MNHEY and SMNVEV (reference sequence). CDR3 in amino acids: CASSLGGARDTQYF. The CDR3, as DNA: TGTGCCAGCAGTTTAGGCGGGGCCCGGGATACGCAGTATTTT.

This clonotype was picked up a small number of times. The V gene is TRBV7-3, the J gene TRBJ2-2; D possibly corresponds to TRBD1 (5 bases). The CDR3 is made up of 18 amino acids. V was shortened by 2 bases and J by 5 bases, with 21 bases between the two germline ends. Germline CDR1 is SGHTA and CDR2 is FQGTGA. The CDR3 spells CASSLLIMWWGRTGELFF. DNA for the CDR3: TGTGCCAGCAGCTTATTAATTATGTGGTGGGGCAGGACCGGGGAGCTGTTTTTT.

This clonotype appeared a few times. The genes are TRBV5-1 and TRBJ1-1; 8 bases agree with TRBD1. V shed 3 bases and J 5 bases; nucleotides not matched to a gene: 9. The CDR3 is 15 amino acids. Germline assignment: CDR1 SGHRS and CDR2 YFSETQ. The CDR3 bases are TGCGCCAGCAGCTCGACAGGGGAATCGTTTACTGAAGCTTTCTTT. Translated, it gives CASSSTGESFTEAFF.

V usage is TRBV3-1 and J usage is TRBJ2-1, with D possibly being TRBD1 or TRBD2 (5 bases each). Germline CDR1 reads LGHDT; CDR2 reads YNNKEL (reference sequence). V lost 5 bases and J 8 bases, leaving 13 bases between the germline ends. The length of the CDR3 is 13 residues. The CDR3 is CASSTVSGHEQFF. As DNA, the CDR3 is TGTGCCAGCAGCACAGTATCGGGGCATGAGCAGTTCTTC.

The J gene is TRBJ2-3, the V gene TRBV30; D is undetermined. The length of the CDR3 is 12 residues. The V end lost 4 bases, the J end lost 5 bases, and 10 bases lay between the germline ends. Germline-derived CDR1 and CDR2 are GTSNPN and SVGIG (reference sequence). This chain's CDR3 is CAWTPPIDTQYF. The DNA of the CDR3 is TGTGCCTGGACCCCTCCAATAGATACGCAGTATTTT.

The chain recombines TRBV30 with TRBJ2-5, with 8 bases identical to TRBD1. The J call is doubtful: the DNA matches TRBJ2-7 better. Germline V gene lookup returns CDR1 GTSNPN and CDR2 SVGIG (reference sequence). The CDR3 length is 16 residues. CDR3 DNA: TGTGCCAGACGGGACAGGCCACCGGCTAGAATCGTCGAGCAGTACTTC. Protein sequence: CARRDRPPARIVEQYF.

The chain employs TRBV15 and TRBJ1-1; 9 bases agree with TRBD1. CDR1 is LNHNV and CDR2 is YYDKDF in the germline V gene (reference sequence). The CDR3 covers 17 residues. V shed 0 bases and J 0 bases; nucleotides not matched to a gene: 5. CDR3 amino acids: CATSREGQGRMNTEAFF. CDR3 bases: TGTGCCACCAGCAGAGAGGGACAGGGAAGGATGAACACTGAAGCTTTCTTT.

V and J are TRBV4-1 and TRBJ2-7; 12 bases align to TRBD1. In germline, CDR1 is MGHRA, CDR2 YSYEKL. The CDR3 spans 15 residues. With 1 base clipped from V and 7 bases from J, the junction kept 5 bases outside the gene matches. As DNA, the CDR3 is TGCGCCAGCAGCCAAGCGGGACAGGGGGCAGGTGAGCAGTACTTC. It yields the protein CASSQAGQGAGEQYF.

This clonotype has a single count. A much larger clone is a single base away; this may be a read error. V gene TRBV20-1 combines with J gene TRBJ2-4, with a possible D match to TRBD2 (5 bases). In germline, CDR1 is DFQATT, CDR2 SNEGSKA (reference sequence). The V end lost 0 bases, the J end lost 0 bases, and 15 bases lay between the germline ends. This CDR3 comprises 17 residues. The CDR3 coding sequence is TGCAGTGCTAGAGACCGGAACAAAGGACTAGCCAAAAACATTCAGTACTTC. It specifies CSARDRNKGLAKNIQYF.

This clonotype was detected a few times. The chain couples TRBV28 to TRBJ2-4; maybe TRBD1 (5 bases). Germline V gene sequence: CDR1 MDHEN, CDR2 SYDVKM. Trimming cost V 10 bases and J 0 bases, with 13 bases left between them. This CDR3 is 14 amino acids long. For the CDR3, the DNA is TGTGCCACCGAAGGGGTTCTAGCCAAAAACATTCAGTACTTC. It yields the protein CATEGVLAKNIQYF. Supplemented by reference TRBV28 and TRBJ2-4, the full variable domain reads DVKVTQSSRYLVKRTGEKVFLECVQDMDHENMFWYRQDPGLGLRLIYFSYDVKMKEKGDIPEGYSVSREKKERFSLILESASTNQTSMYLCATEGVLAKNIQYFGAGTRLSVL.

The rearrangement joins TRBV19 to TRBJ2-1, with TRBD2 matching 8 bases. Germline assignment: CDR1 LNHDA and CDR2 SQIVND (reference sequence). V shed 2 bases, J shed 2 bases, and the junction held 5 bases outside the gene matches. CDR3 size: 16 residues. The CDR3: CASSIFLAGTYNEQFF. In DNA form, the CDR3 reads TGTGCCAGTAGTATATTTCTAGCGGGTACCTACAATGAGCAGTTCTTC.

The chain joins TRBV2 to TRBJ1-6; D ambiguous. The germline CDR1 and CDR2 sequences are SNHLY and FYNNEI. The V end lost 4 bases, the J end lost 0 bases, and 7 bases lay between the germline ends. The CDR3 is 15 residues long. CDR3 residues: CASSVQNSYNSPLHF. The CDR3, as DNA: TGTGCCAGCAGTGTACAGAACTCCTATAATTCACCCCTCCACTTT.

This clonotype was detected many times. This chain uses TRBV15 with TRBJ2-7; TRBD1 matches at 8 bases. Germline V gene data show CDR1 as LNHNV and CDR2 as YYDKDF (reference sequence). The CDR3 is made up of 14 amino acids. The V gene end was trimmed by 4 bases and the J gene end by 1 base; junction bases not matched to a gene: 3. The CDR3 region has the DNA TGTGCCACCAGCATTAACAGGGGGTCCTACGAGCAGTACTTC. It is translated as CATSINRGSYEQYF.

CDR3 nucleotides: TGTGCCAGCAGTGGTTGGGAATTTCTCCAGGAGATCCAGTACTTC. Translation gives CASSGWEFLQEIQYF. The gene calls are TRBV25-1 and TRBJ2-7; no reliable D call. The CDR3 runs 15 residues. The V gene's germline CDR1 is MGHDK and CDR2 SYGVNS. Trimming left V 4 bases short and J 10 bases short, with 23 bases between.

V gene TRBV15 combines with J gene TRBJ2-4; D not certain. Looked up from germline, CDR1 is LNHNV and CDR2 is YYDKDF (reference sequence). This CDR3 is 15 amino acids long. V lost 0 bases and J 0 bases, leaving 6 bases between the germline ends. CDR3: CATSRDGLAKNIQYF. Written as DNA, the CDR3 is TGTGCCACCAGCAGAGACGGTCTAGCCAAAAACATTCAGTACTTC.

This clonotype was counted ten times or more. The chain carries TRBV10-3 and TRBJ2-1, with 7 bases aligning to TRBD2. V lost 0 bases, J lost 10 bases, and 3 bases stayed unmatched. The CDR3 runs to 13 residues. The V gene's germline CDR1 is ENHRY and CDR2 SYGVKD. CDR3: CAISESEGGEQFF. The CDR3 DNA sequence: TGTGCCATCAGTGAGTCTGAGGGAGGGGAGCAGTTCTTC.

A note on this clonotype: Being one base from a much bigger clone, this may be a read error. This chain's CDR3 is CASSSQGVIDEQYF. For the CDR3, the DNA is TGTGCCAGCAGCTCACAGGGGGTCATAGACGAGCAGTACTTC. V gene TRBV7-2 combines with J gene TRBJ2-7, with 8 bases matching TRBD1. CDR3 size: 14 residues. Germline V gene data show CDR1 as SGHTA and CDR2 as FQGNSA. V shed 4 bases, J shed 5 bases, and the junction held 7 bases outside the gene matches.

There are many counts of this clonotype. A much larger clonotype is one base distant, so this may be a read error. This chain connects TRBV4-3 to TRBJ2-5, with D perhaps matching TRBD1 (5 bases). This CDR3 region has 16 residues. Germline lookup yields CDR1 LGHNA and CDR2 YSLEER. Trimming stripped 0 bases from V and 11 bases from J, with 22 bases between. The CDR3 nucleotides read TGCGCCAGCAGCCAAGAGATCACAGGACCTGGGAATGAGCAGTACTTC. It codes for CASSQEITGPGNEQYF.

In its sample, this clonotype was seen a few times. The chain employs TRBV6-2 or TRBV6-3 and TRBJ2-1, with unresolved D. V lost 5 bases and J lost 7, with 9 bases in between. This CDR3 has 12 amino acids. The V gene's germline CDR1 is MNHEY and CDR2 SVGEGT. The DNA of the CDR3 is TGTGCCAGCAGTCGGTTCCATAATGAGCAGTTCTTC. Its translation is CASSRFHNEQFF.

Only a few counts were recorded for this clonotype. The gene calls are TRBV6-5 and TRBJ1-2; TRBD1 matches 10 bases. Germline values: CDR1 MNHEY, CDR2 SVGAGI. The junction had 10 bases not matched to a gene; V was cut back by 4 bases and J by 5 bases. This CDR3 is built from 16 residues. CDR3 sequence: CASSSRTGQGKYGYTF. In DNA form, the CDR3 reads TGTGCCAGCAGTTCCCGCACGGGACAGGGGAAATATGGCTACACCTTC.